The 10 T cell receptor beta chains below were found in one sample sequenced in a study of PD-1 blockade in classical Hodgkin lymphoma. Sample time point: cycle 4 day 1 (C4D1), after less than 7 weeks of nivolumab. Every patient relapsed after autologous stem cell transplantation, and brentuximab vedotin exposure varied. Magnetic negative selection was used to purify CD4+ T cells from PBMCs that had been thawed. Sequencing was performed with immunoSEQ multiplex PCR; in TCRdb, only in-frame clones are kept and a portion is missing. Of 25,000 to 35,000 clones in the sample, 65% to 80% were seen once. The sequenced sample was CD4+ T cells from blood, obtained before the fourth cycle of nivolumab. Every receptor here comes from a human donor with classical Hodgkin lymphoma.

This clone is a singleton in its sample. The J gene is TRBJ1-1, the V gene TRBV27; 12 bases fit TRBD1. The CDR3 is 16 amino acids. CDR1 MNHEY and CDR2 SMNVEV come from the germline V gene (reference sequence). V lost 4 bases, J lost 1 base, and 4 bases stayed unmatched. The CDR3 region has the DNA TGTGCCAGCAGTTCCGGGACAGGGGGCGCGAACACTGAAGCTTTCTTT. Its translation: CASSSGTGGANTEAFF.

This rearrangement joins TRBV5-8 to TRBJ2-1; 8 bases are a match to TRBD1. Germline V gene sequence: CDR1 SGHTS, CDR2 YDEGEE. This CDR3 has 14 residues. Losses at the gene ends were 5 bases for V and 3 bases for J; bases not matched to a gene: 4. CDR3 coding DNA: TGTGCCAGCAGTTTCAGGGGGCTCTACAATGAGCAGTTCTTC. Its translation: CASSFRGLYNEQFF.

This clone was observed a handful of times. The chain joins TRBV7-9 to TRBJ2-7; perhaps TRBD1 as D (5 bases). The CDR3 runs 11 residues. From germline, CDR1 is SEHNR and CDR2 FQNEAQ (reference sequence). V lost 9 bases to trimming and J lost 1 base, with 7 bases between them. In DNA form, the CDR3 reads TGTGCCAGTGGACAATCCTACGAGCAGTACTTC. Protein: CASGQSYEQYF.

This clone was recorded a few times. The genes are TRBV10-3 and TRBJ1-2, with D maybe TRBD1 (5 bases). The ends were cut back, 4 bases at V and 4 bases at J, with 13 bases in the middle. CDR3 size: 14 residues. CDR1 is ENHRY and CDR2 is SYGVKD in the germline V gene. CDR3 sequence reads: CAISGDRRAYGYTF. The CDR3 nucleotides are TGTGCCATCAGTGGGGACCGGCGGGCCTATGGCTACACCTTC.

V gene TRBV18 combines with J gene TRBJ1-2; no firm D call. The CDR3 has 14 residues. Germline V CDR1 and CDR2: KGHSH, LQKENI. V lost 4 bases and J lost 3, with 12 bases in between. The CDR3 DNA reads TGTGCCAGCTCACTCAACGACGTGGACTATGGCTACACCTTC. Its translation is CASSLNDVDYGYTF.

The chain links TRBV6-1 to TRBJ2-3; D is perhaps TRBD1 or TRBD2 (5 bases each). The germline V gene has CDR1 MNHNS and CDR2 SASEGT. With 5 bases removed from V and 8 bases from J, the gap between germline ends came to 14 bases. The CDR3 extends over 13 amino acids. CDR3: CASSRGPPGTQYF. For the CDR3, the DNA is TGTGCCAGCAGTCGGGGCCCACCGGGTACGCAGTATTTT.

This clone showed up just once. J is TRBJ1-3 and V is TRBV6-6, with D unclear. There are 16 residues in the CDR3. The V gene's germline CDR1 is MNHNY and CDR2 SVGAGI (reference sequence). V shed 6 bases and J shed 0 bases, with 15 bases lying between them. CDR3: CASSLGPASSGNTIYF. CDR3 nucleotides: TGTGCCAGCAGCCTCGGACCAGCCTCCTCTGGAAACACCATATATTTT.

The chain recombines TRBV5-4 with TRBJ2-3; D is perhaps TRBD2 (6 bases). With 1 base removed from V and 2 bases from J, the gap between germline ends came to 11 bases. In germline, CDR1 is SGHNT, CDR2 YYREEE (reference sequence). The length of the CDR3 is 15 residues. The CDR3 coding sequence is TGTGCCAGCAGCTTGAGGTTAGCGGACACAGATACGCAGTATTTT. Its translation: CASSLRLADTDTQYF.

In this sample, this clone turned up a few times. The chain's CDR3 is CASSGPWEGYNEQFF. DNA of the CDR3: TGTGCCAGCAGCGGCCCCTGGGAAGGGTACAATGAGCAGTTCTTC. This sequence joins TRBV7-9 and TRBJ2-1; D not resolved. Germline CDR1 reads SEHNR; CDR2 reads FQNEAQ (reference sequence). CDR3 length: 15 amino acids. Trimming took off 5 bases at V and 4 bases at J, with 15 bases between the two ends.

The chain uses TRBV6-5 and TRBJ1-2; D uncertain. This CDR3 has 14 amino acids. Trimming removed 2 bases from V and 2 bases from J, with 9 bases in between. Germline values: CDR1 MNHEY, CDR2 SVGAGI. The CDR3 coding sequence is TGTGCCAGCAGTTACGACGCCAACAACTATGGCTACACCTTC. Translation: CASSYDANNYGYTF.